This T cell receptor beta chain was captured in a study of technical replicates of blood from a few donors. Germline V gene lookup returns CDR1 SGHVS and CDR2 FQNEAQ. CDR3 size: 14 residues. Trimming left V 8 bases short and J 3 bases short, with 14 bases between. TCRdb keeps only in-frame clones here, not all; method: immunoSEQ multiplex PCR. In the table there are 75,000 to 85,000 clones, approximately 96% of which are singletons. The receptor comes from a human donor in good health. The sequenced sample consisted of T cells isolated from PBMCs. The chain recombines TRBV7-8 with TRBJ1-3; D might be TRBD1 (5 bases). The CDR3 is CASLGGGIGNTIYF. CDR3 bases: TGTGCCAGCCTGGGTGGGGGGATTGGAAACACCATATATTTT.